The 20 T cell receptor beta chains in this list originate from one sample, sequenced in a study of vaccination effects on CD4 cells after COVID-19. Repertoires were generated with immunoSEQ multiplex PCR, while TCRdb's copy carries only in-frame clones and drops some. The repertoire holds about 72,000 clones, with 70% to 90% as singletons. These receptors have no known antigen. In the ViraFEST assay, antigen-specific CD4+ clonotypes were identified by expansion after peptide-pool stimulation. Once cultured for roughly 10 days, the cells underwent separation to obtain CD4+ T cells. As their vaccination, participants received two doses of either BNT162b2 or mRNA-1273. The sample in question was CD4+ T cells from PBMCs cultured with HCoV-229E spike peptides, obtained after COVID-19 vaccination. The receptors come from a human donor who received a COVID-19 vaccine.

This chain connects TRBV5-1 to TRBJ2-7; 9 nucleotides match TRBD1. Per germline, CDR1 SGHRS and CDR2 YFSETQ. The CDR3 spans 14 residues. V shed 2 bases and J 5 bases; nucleotides not matched to a gene: 5. The CDR3 here is CASSFTGGINEQYV. The CDR3 region has the DNA TGCGCCAGCAGCTTTACAGGGGGCATCAACGAGCAGTACGTC.

The chain is built from TRBV4-2 and TRBJ2-4, with 11 bases matching TRBD2. The CDR3 runs to 16 residues. Germline V gives CDR1 LGHNA, CDR2 YNFKEQ. The ends lost 1 base at V and 8 bases at J; junction bases unmatched: 7. Here the CDR3 reads CASSQGASGGRDIQYF. The CDR3 nucleotides are TGTGCCAGCAGCCAAGGGGCTAGCGGGGGGAGGGACATTCAGTACTTC.

This chain links TRBV5-1 with TRBJ2-3; D gene unclear. The CDR3 is made up of 13 amino acids. In germline, CDR1 is SGHRS, CDR2 YFSETQ. Trimming left V 4 bases short and J 2 bases short, with 8 bases between. CDR3 DNA sequence: TGCGCCAGCAGCGTGGAACACACAGATACGCAGTATTTT. Its translation: CASSVEHTDTQYF.

The rearrangement uses TRBV5-1 and TRBJ2-2; maybe TRBD1 (6 bases). The CDR3 length is 16 residues. Looked up from germline, CDR1 is SGHRS and CDR2 is YFSETQ. Trimming pared 1 base from V and 6 bases from J, leaving 16 bases between. CDR3 protein: CASSLTPGHSSGELFF. In DNA form, the CDR3 reads TGCGCCAGCAGCTTGACACCGGGACATTCTTCCGGGGAGCTGTTTTTT.

J is TRBJ2-5 and V is TRBV5-4; 7 bases are a match to TRBD1. Germline CDR1 reads SGHNT; CDR2 reads YYREEE (reference sequence). Unmatched junction bases numbered 2, after V lost 3 bases and J lost 3 bases. The CDR3 totals 13 residues. CDR3 amino acids: CASSYTGEETQYF. The DNA of the CDR3 is TGTGCCAGCAGCTATACAGGGGAAGAGACCCAGTACTTC.

This clone was counted a single time. V is TRBV19 and J is TRBJ1-5, with 9 positions matching TRBD1. V was pared by 10 bases and J by 7 bases, with 17 bases of the junction left unmatched. Looked up from germline, CDR1 is LNHDA and CDR2 is SQIVND (reference sequence). This CDR3 has 16 residues. The CDR3 nucleotides read TGTGCCACGGCTGCCCTGGACAGGGGCCCTTTGCAGCCCCAGCATTTT. Residues: CATAALDRGPLQPQHF.

This clone was counted only a few times. This sequence joins TRBV12-3 or TRBV12-4 and TRBJ1-1; D remains ambiguous. The CDR3 contains 13 residues. V lost 5 bases to trimming and J lost 0 bases, with 7 bases between them. CDR3 in amino acids: CASSRGLNTEAFF. The CDR3 DNA is TGTGCCAGCAGTCGAGGGTTGAACACTGAAGCTTTCTTT.

The chain recombines TRBV6-6 with TRBJ1-6; 9 nucleotides agree with TRBD1. The junction had 5 bases not matched to a gene; V was cut back by 3 bases and J by 5 bases. The CDR3 has 16 amino acids. Germline CDR1 is MNHNY and CDR2 is SVGAGI (reference sequence). The CDR3: CASSYGTGTNNSPLHF. Here the CDR3 DNA reads TGTGCCAGCAGTTATGGGACAGGGACGAATAATTCACCCCTCCACTTT.

V and J are TRBV24-1 and TRBJ1-5; 9 positions agree with TRBD1. CDR3 length: 17 residues. The V segment lost 6 bases and the J segment 2 bases; nucleotides outside the gene matches: 10. Germline CDR1 and CDR2: KGHDR and SFDVKD. The CDR3: CATSSTGTGYGNQPQHF. CDR3 coding DNA: TGTGCCACCAGTTCTACCGGGACAGGGTACGGCAATCAGCCCCAGCATTTT.

This chain uses TRBV7-2 with TRBJ2-1; TRBD2 matches at 9 bases. Per the germline V gene, CDR1 is SGHTA and CDR2 is FQGNSA. The ends lost 2 bases at V and 15 bases at J; junction bases unmatched: 11. The CDR3 is made up of 14 amino acids. The chain's CDR3 is CASSLSGRGGQLFF. The CDR3 coding sequence is TGTGCCAGCAGCTTATCGGGGCGGGGGGGCCAACTGTTCTTC.

The rearrangement uses TRBV6-6 and TRBJ2-3; TRBD2 agrees at 8 bases. The V and J ends lost 7 bases and 7 bases, in that order; junction bases with no gene match: 7. The germline V gene encodes CDR1 MNHNY and CDR2 SVGAGI (reference sequence). The length of the CDR3 is 13 residues. The CDR3: CASIAGSMNTQYF. DNA for the CDR3: TGTGCCAGCATAGCGGGGTCGATGAATACGCAGTATTTT.

The chain has TRBV10-2 and TRBJ2-3; D may correspond to TRBD1 or TRBD2 (6 bases each). V was trimmed by 0 bases and J by 4 bases, leaving 23 bases between them. CDR1 is WSHSY and CDR2 is SAAADI in the germline V gene. This CDR3 comprises 19 residues. CDR3 coding DNA: TGCGCCAGCAGTGAGTCAGGTCATCGGAAGGGGGGTAGCCCAGATACGCAGTATTTT. This sequence encodes CASSESGHRKGGSPDTQYF.

The chain carries TRBV6-6 and TRBJ1-5, with D perhaps matching TRBD1 (6 bases). Per the germline V gene, CDR1 is MNHNY and CDR2 is SVGAGI (reference sequence). This CDR3 region has 15 residues. Trimming left V 6 bases short and J 4 bases short, with 16 bases between. The CDR3 region has the DNA TGTGCCAGCAGCCACAGGACGGACAGAAATCAGCCCCAGCATTTT. Residues: CASSHRTDRNQPQHF.

The chain carries TRBV21-1 and TRBJ1-3; the DNA was not compared with TRBD1, the D call given in the table. TRBV21-1 is a pseudogene segment. The CDR3 consists of 19 residues. The CDR3 DNA reads as TGTGCCAGCAGTATCCGACAGAATACCCTCGAACCCTCTGGAAACACCATATATTTT. This encodes CASSIRQNTLEPSGNTIYF.

The rearrangement uses TRBV29-1 and TRBJ2-3; the D call may be TRBD1 or TRBD2 (5 bases each). The CDR3 totals 12 residues. Germline V gene data show CDR1 as SQVTM and CDR2 as ANQGSEA. The V gene lost 4 bases and the J gene lost 6 bases, with 11 bases spanning the gap. The CDR3, as DNA: TGCAGCGTTGTGTGGGACGCGGATACGCAGTATTTT. Encoded protein: CSVVWDADTQYF.

The chain combines TRBV7-2 with TRBJ1-3; possibly TRBD1 for D (5 bases). Germline values: CDR1 SGHTA, CDR2 FQGNSA. The V gene lost 1 base and the J gene lost 4 bases, with 5 bases spanning the gap. There are 13 residues in the CDR3. The CDR3 nucleotides are TGTGCCAGCAGCTTAGGGGGCGGAAACACCATATATTTT. It specifies CASSLGGGNTIYF.

The chain is built from TRBV11-3 and TRBJ1-2; 8 bases line up with TRBD1. This CDR3 comprises 13 residues. V was clipped by 5 bases and J by 8 bases; unmatched bases: 7. Germline CDR1 and CDR2: SGHNT and YENEEA. This CDR3 reads CASSRTGSDGYTF. For the CDR3, the DNA is TGTGCCAGCAGCAGGACAGGGTCGGACGGCTACACCTTC. The full variable domain, its missing parts supplied by reference TRBV11-3 and TRBJ1-2, is EAGVVQSPRYKIIEKKQPVAFWCNPISGHNTLYWYLQNLGQGPELLIRYENEEAVDDSQLPKDRFSAERLKGVDSTLKIQPAELGDSAVYLCASSRTGSDGYTFGSGTRLTVV.

This CDR3 is CSASNLGQGLGYTF. The CDR3 coding sequence is TGCAGTGCTAGTAATTTGGGACAGGGGCTCGGCTACACCTTC. The V call is TRBV20-1, the J call TRBJ1-2; 10 bases map to TRBD1. This CDR3 spans 14 amino acids. In germline, CDR1 is DFQATT, CDR2 SNEGSKA (reference sequence). Trimming removed 3 bases from V and 8 bases from J; junction bases left unmatched: 9.

V usage is TRBV7-3 and J usage is TRBJ1-1, with a weak D call TRBD1 (5 bases). The CDR3 is 16 residues long. Germline V gene data show CDR1 as SGHTA and CDR2 as FQGTGA. Between the trimmed V and J ends, which lost 1 base and 0 bases, there was a span of 12 bases. CDR3 residues: CASSLRATELNTEAFF. As DNA, the CDR3 is TGTGCCAGCAGCTTAAGAGCGACAGAATTGAACACTGAAGCTTTCTTT.

The chain links TRBV28 to TRBJ2-6; D is perhaps TRBD2 (5 bases). Germline values: CDR1 MDHEN, CDR2 SYDVKM. The CDR3 runs 15 residues. Trimming removed 10 bases from V and 4 bases from J, with 17 bases in between. CDR3 loop: CAILVRVSGANVLTF. The CDR3 DNA reads TGTGCCATACTTGTGAGGGTCTCCGGGGCCAACGTCCTGACTTTC.